The 28 T cell receptor beta chains given below trace back to one sample, sequenced in a study of CD8 T cells in ankylosing spondylitis. TCRdb re-analysed the 5' RACE reads in MiXCR, keeping a single row per CDR3 protein. The sample shows roughly 700,000 distinct CDR3 sequences, roughly 19% of them seen only once. No antigens are known for them. Overall study results and limits: Seemingly characteristic of ankylosing spondylitis blood was a TCR beta motif consisting of under 10 highly homologous variants.

Sequencing was performed on blood, either unsorted or a sorted T cell fraction (not recorded which). The source is a male donor with ankylosing spondylitis.

V is TRBV7-2 and J is TRBJ2-7; D gene ambiguous. The CDR3 is 14 residues long. The germline CDR1 and CDR2 sequences are SGHTA and FQGNSA. Trimming took off 3 bases at V and 0 bases at J, with 9 bases between the two ends. DNA of the CDR3: TGTGCCAGCAGCTTCCGCCCGAGCTCCTACGAGCAGTACTTC. Amino acids: CASSFRPSSYEQYF.

The chain carries TRBV7-2 and TRBJ2-2; the D gene could be TRBD1 or TRBD2 (5 bases each). V gave up 4 bases and J gave up 2 bases, with 11 bases separating them. Germline CDR1 is SGHTA and CDR2 is FQGNSA. The CDR3 totals 15 residues. CDR3 nucleotides: TGTGCCAGCAGCTCGGGACGCCAAAACACCGGGGAGCTGTTTTTT. It specifies CASSSGRQNTGELFF.

The table lists this clonotype with many counts. The chain carries TRBV7-9 and TRBJ1-1, with 7 bases that match TRBD1. This CDR3 has 12 amino acids. Germline V CDR1 and CDR2: SEHNR, FQNEAQ (reference sequence). Here the CDR3 DNA reads TGTTTTCCGGGACAGATGAACACTGAAGCTTTCTTT. It codes for CFPGQMNTEAFF.

This clonotype was picked up a small number of times. The genes are TRBV6-1 and TRBJ2-2; D is unclear. Germline-derived CDR1 and CDR2 are MNHNS and SASEGT. This CDR3 has 14 residues. V lost 7 bases to trimming and J lost 4 bases, with 13 bases between them. CDR3 in DNA: TGTGCCAGCACCCTACCCCTGGCCACCGGGGAGCTGTTTTTT. Amino acids: CASTLPLATGELFF.

The chain is built from TRBV7-8 and TRBJ1-5; TRBD1 agrees at 7 bases. This CDR3 has 16 residues. Germline lookup yields CDR1 SGHVS and CDR2 FQNEAQ. The J segment lost 5 bases and the V segment lost 2 bases, leaving 9 bases of the junction unmatched. CDR3 protein: CASSLTEGARDQPQHF. The CDR3 nucleotides are TGTGCCAGCAGCTTAACAGAGGGGGCCCGGGATCAGCCCCAGCATTTT. The full variable domain, with the rest looked up from reference TRBV7-8 and TRBJ1-5, is GAGVSQSPRYKVAKRGQDVALRCDPISGHVSLFWYQQALGQGPEFLTYFQNEAQLDKSGLPSDRFFAERPEGSVSTLKIQRTQQEDSAVYLCASSLTEGARDQPQHFGDGTRLSIL.

The V gene is TRBV28, the J gene TRBJ2-7; possible D gene TRBD2, 6 bases. From germline, CDR1 is MDHEN and CDR2 SYDVKM. The ends were cut back, 3 bases at V and 3 bases at J, with 12 bases in the middle. This CDR3 region has 14 residues. CDR3 in DNA: TGTGCCAGCAGTTTGGGCGGGAAGGTCTACGAGCAGTACTTC. Its protein product is CASSLGGKVYEQYF.

Only a few counts were recorded for this clonotype. The CDR3 loop is CASSEALRQPQHF. CDR3 nucleotide sequence: TGTGCCAGCAGTGAAGCGCTTCGACAGCCCCAGCATTTT. The chain is built from TRBV6-1 and TRBJ1-5; no clear D. CDR1 and CDR2 (germline): MNHNS, SASEGT. Deletions cut 0 bases from V and 7 bases from J, with 7 bases between. CDR3 length: 13 residues.

V is TRBV7-8 and J is TRBJ2-7; D possibly corresponds to TRBD1 (7 bases). This CDR3 has 15 residues. Germline V lookup: CDR1 SGHVS, CDR2 FQNEAQ. With 5 bases removed from V and 4 bases from J, the gap between germline ends came to 18 bases. DNA for the CDR3: TGTGCCAGCAGCCCTCCATTGCGGGACAGTTACGAGCAGTACTTC. Translated: CASSPPLRDSYEQYF.

This clonotype was counted only a few times. This chain joins TRBV12-3 or TRBV12-4 and TRBJ2-2; tentatively, D is TRBD1 (6 bases). V was trimmed by 6 bases and J by 7 bases, leaving 15 bases between them. CDR3 length equals 14 residues. As DNA, the CDR3 is TGTGCCAGCAGAAAAGGACAGCTTCTCGGGGAGCTGTTTTTT. It translates to CASRKGQLLGELFF.

This clonotype has just a few counts. The chain is built from TRBV5-1 and TRBJ2-2, with D perhaps matching TRBD1 (5 bases). V was cut by 6 bases and J by 5 bases, with 20 bases left in between. Germline V gene sequence: CDR1 SGHRS, CDR2 YFSETQ. This CDR3 has 16 residues. The CDR3 protein is CASKHQAGLGTGELFF. CDR3 DNA: TGCGCCAGCAAACATCAGGCAGGGCTGGGTACCGGGGAGCTGTTTTTT.

This chain uses TRBV12-3 or TRBV12-4 with TRBJ1-3, with TRBD1 as a possible D gene (5 bases). The V end lost 5 bases, the J end lost 4 bases, and 15 bases lay between the germline ends. The CDR3 loop spans 15 amino acids. CDR3 coding DNA: TGTGCCAGCAGTCCCCCGGGGCTCGGGGGAAACACCATATATTTT. Translated: CASSPPGLGGNTIYF.

This clonotype was found a few times. V usage is TRBV10-3 and J usage is TRBJ1-5, with D possibly being TRBD1 (6 bases). The CDR3 consists of 15 residues. With 8 bases removed from V and 5 bases from J, the gap between germline ends came to 19 bases. Germline V lookup: CDR1 ENHRY, CDR2 SYGVKD. In DNA form, the CDR3 reads TGTGCCATCGCTCGGGGGGGGGCCGGCGATCAGCCCCAGCATTTT. Its translation: CAIARGGAGDQPQHF.

This clonotype was seen only a few times. The chain has TRBV4-2 and TRBJ2-2; D may be TRBD2 (6 bases). The CDR3 runs to 16 residues. The germline V gene encodes CDR1 LGHNA and CDR2 YNFKEQ. V was clipped by 4 bases and J by 3 bases, with 15 bases between them. CDR3 in amino acids: CASSRKLREDTGELFF. In nucleotides, the CDR3 is TGTGCCAGCAGCCGTAAGCTGCGGGAAGACACCGGGGAGCTGTTTTTT.

J is TRBJ2-4 and V is TRBV7-2, with 8 nucleotides matching TRBD1. J gave up 6 bases and V 5 bases, and 3 bases lay outside the gene matches. CDR3 length: 13 residues. In germline, CDR1 is SGHTA, CDR2 FQGNSA. The CDR3 spells CASSGQGGNIQYF. In DNA form, the CDR3 reads TGTGCCAGCAGCGGACAGGGTGGAAACATTCAGTACTTC.

This clonotype was seen a few times. J is TRBJ2-1 and V is TRBV6-1; 7 bases are a match to TRBD1. The CDR3 runs 14 residues. CDR1 and CDR2 from the germline V gene are MNHNS and SASEGT. V gave up 7 bases and J gave up 5 bases; unmatched junction bases: 8. The CDR3 loop reads CASKVDRVNNEQFF. The CDR3 DNA sequence: TGTGCCAGCAAGGTCGACAGGGTAAACAATGAGCAGTTCTTC.

This sequence joins TRBV7-2 and TRBJ2-1; TRBD2 agrees at 10 bases. V was pared by 5 bases and J by 2 bases, with 6 bases of the junction left unmatched. CDR1 SGHTA and CDR2 FQGNSA come from the germline V gene. CDR3 size: 16 residues. The CDR3 sequence: CASSPTGLATYNEQFF. The CDR3, as DNA: TGTGCCAGCAGCCCGACGGGACTAGCGACCTACAATGAGCAGTTCTTC.

J is TRBJ1-5 and V is TRBV7-2; no firm D call. Trimming pared 1 base from V and 5 bases from J, leaving 12 bases between. Germline CDR1 SGHTA, CDR2 FQGNSA. This CDR3 has 15 residues. The CDR3 protein is CASSLGMQPHQPQHF. CDR3 nucleotides: TGTGCCAGCAGCTTAGGCATGCAGCCGCATCAGCCCCAGCATTTT.

A single count supports this clonotype. J is TRBJ2-7 and V is TRBV21-1; the table's D call, TRBD2, has no DNA check behind it. TRBV21-1 is marked as a pseudogene. The CDR3 totals 15 residues. In nucleotides, the CDR3 is TGTGCCAGCAGCGGACTAGCGGGGAATCACTACGAGCAGTACTTC. This codes for CASSGLAGNHYEQYF.

The V gene is TRBV14, the J gene TRBJ2-7; TRBD2 might be the D (5 bases). Germline lookup yields CDR1 SGHDN and CDR2 FVKESK. Trimming took off 3 bases at V and 5 bases at J, with 11 bases between the two ends. The CDR3 runs to 13 residues. CDR3 residues: CASSQRDKNEQYF. For the CDR3, the DNA is TGTGCCAGCAGCCAGAGGGATAAAAACGAGCAGTACTTC.

This rearrangement joins TRBV7-9 to TRBJ1-1, with D maybe TRBD1 (6 bases). Trimming shortened V by 5 bases and J by 2 bases, and 15 bases separated the two germline ends. Germline CDR1 is SEHNR and CDR2 is FQNEAQ (reference sequence). The CDR3 extends over 15 amino acids. The CDR3 DNA reads TGTGCCAGCAGCCTTCAGACAGGATTTAACACTGAAGCTTTCTTT. Translated, it gives CASSLQTGFNTEAFF.

This clonotype turned up a few times. This chain links TRBV3-1 with TRBJ2-4; D is unclear. Germline loops: CDR1 LGHDT, CDR2 YNNKEL (reference sequence). The CDR3 is 12 amino acids. Trimming removed 5 bases from V and 4 bases from J, with 6 bases in between. In DNA, the CDR3 is TGTGCCAGCAGCTTACAGAAAAACATTCAGTACTTC. Protein: CASSLQKNIQYF.

This clonotype was observed a handful of times. DNA of the CDR3: TGTGCCAGCAGCGGGGGGGCGAGAGGCTACACCTTC. Protein: CASSGGARGYTF. V gene TRBV12-3 or TRBV12-4 combines with J gene TRBJ1-2; perhaps TRBD1 as D (6 bases). This CDR3 contains 12 residues. The V end was cut by 6 bases, the J end by 8 bases, with 13 bases between.

This clonotype was seen more than once but under ten times. The J gene is TRBJ2-1, the V gene TRBV6-5; 7 positions match TRBD1. The V gene's germline CDR1 is MNHEY and CDR2 SVGAGI. The length of the CDR3 is 17 residues. The V segment lost 0 bases and the J segment 6 bases; nucleotides outside the gene matches: 11. In DNA form, the CDR3 reads TGTGCCAGCAGTTACTCCTCGCAAGGGGGCGCGGGCAATGAGCAGTTCTTC. It is translated as CASSYSSQGGAGNEQFF.

V gene TRBV6-1 combines with J gene TRBJ1-2; D is undetermined. The CDR3 is 15 residues long. Trimming cost V 6 bases and J 4 bases, with 18 bases left between them. Germline CDR1 MNHNS, CDR2 SASEGT. CDR3 amino acids: CASREIDSGGYGYTF. CDR3 sequence (DNA): TGTGCCAGCAGGGAAATTGACTCCGGAGGCTATGGCTACACCTTC.

The rearrangement joins TRBV5-6 to TRBJ2-7; D ambiguous. V lost 4 bases to trimming and J lost 3 bases, with 11 bases between them. The CDR3 is 13 amino acids. Per germline, CDR1 SGHDT and CDR2 YYEEEE. In DNA form, the CDR3 reads TGTGCCAGCAGCCGATACTCCGACTACGAGCAGTACTTC. Translating it yields CASSRYSDYEQYF.

The chain joins TRBV20-1 to TRBJ2-1; no clear D. CDR1 is DFQATT and CDR2 is SNEGSKA in the germline V gene (reference sequence). Trimming stripped 2 bases from V and 7 bases from J, with 6 bases between. The CDR3 is made up of 11 amino acids. CDR3 residues: CSARPENEQFF. The CDR3 bases are TGCAGTGCTAGACCCGAAAATGAGCAGTTCTTC.

This clonotype was found a few times. J is TRBJ2-1 and V is TRBV11-2, with a tentative D call TRBD2 (6 bases). The CDR3 runs to 16 residues. The V and J ends lost 4 bases and 2 bases respectively, with 15 bases between them. Looked up from germline, CDR1 is SGHAT and CDR2 is FQNNGV. Here the CDR3 reads CASSSGAGSTYNEQFF. The DNA for the CDR3 is TGTGCCAGCAGCTCCGGGGCGGGGTCTACCTACAATGAGCAGTTCTTC.

The rearrangement joins TRBV7-2 to TRBJ1-2; D ambiguous. Trimming took off 8 bases at V and 0 bases at J, with 16 bases between the two ends. The CDR3 is 15 residues long. Per germline, CDR1 SGHTA and CDR2 FQGNSA. The CDR3 sequence: CASLGRSLANYGYTF. The CDR3 bases are TGTGCCAGCCTCGGCCGGTCTTTAGCTAACTATGGCTACACCTTC.